Following are 24 T cell receptor beta chains from one sample sequenced in a study of Ad26.COV2.S vaccination and SARS-CoV-2 variants. Profiled with immunoSEQ multiplex PCR; TCRdb holds only in-frame clones, not every one. The sample includes about 350,000 clones, about 92% seen only once; the top ten take roughly 3.9%. Material: peripheral blood, obtained after recovery from COVID-19. Source of these receptors: a human donor who had recovered from COVID-19.

The CDR3 is CSASPGPDYEQYF. CDR3 DNA: TGCAGTGCTAGTCCGGGACCTGACTACGAGCAGTACTTC. V and J are TRBV20-1 and TRBJ2-7, with D tentatively TRBD1 or TRBD2 (5 bases each). V lost 3 bases to trimming and J lost 3 bases, with 12 bases between them. Germline CDR1 reads DFQATT; CDR2 reads SNEGSKA (reference sequence). The CDR3 has 13 amino acids.

This clone was counted once. The chain has TRBV6-2 or TRBV6-3 and TRBJ1-4; TRBD1 matches 10 bases. The germline V gene encodes CDR1 MNHEY and CDR2 SVGEGT. The V gene end was trimmed by 6 bases and the J gene end by 2 bases; junction bases not matched to a gene: 6. The CDR3 has 16 amino acids. CDR3 loop: CASSPDRGHTNEKLFF. Here the CDR3 DNA reads TGTGCCAGCAGCCCCGACAGGGGGCATACTAATGAAAAACTGTTTTTT.

V is TRBV5-1 and J is TRBJ2-2; D not certain. Germline-derived CDR1 and CDR2 are SGHRS and YFSETQ. V lost 1 base and J lost 5, with 12 bases in between. The CDR3 runs to 15 residues. The CDR3 nucleotides read TGCGCCAGCAGCTTGATTGCCACGGCAACCGGGGAGCTGTTTTTT. It yields the protein CASSLIATATGELFF.

The chain recombines TRBV21-1 with TRBJ1-1; TRBD1, the table's D call, lacks a check against the DNA. TRBV21-1 corresponds to a pseudogene. This CDR3 region has 18 residues. CDR3 protein: CASSPKGWTEELNTEAFF. In DNA form, the CDR3 reads TGTGCCAGCAGTCCCAAGGGGTGGACAGAGGAATTGAACACTGAAGCTTTCTTT.

The V call is TRBV14, the J call TRBJ1-4; TRBD1 aligns across 7 bases. The CDR3 is 16 residues long. Per the germline V gene, CDR1 is SGHDN and CDR2 is FVKESK. After removal of 3 bases from V and 4 bases from J, the junction contained 8 bases not matched to a gene. This CDR3 reads CASSHRTGVGNEKLFF. The CDR3 DNA follows: TGTGCCAGCAGCCATCGCACAGGGGTCGGTAATGAAAAACTGTTTTTT.

This CDR3 is CASSLGLAGGTGELFF. The CDR3 nucleotides read TGCGCCAGCAGCTTGGGACTAGCGGGGGGCACCGGGGAGCTGTTTTTT. The rearrangement links TRBV5-1 to TRBJ2-2; TRBD2 agrees at 13 bases. V gave up 0 bases and J gave up 4 bases; unmatched junction bases: 0. This CDR3 contains 16 residues. Germline V gives CDR1 SGHRS, CDR2 YFSETQ.

In this sample, this clone turned up once. The chain recombines TRBV12-5 with TRBJ1-1; 9 positions match TRBD1. There are 19 residues in the CDR3. Trimming removed 0 bases from V and 0 bases from J; junction bases left unmatched: 11. Per germline, CDR1 LGHNT and CDR2 FRNRAP. CDR3 DNA: TGTGCTAGTGGTTTGGTACGTGGAGGGACAGGGCTAATGAACACTGAAGCTTTCTTT. This gives the protein CASGLVRGGTGLMNTEAFF. The full variable domain, its missing parts supplied by reference TRBV12-5 and TRBJ1-1, is DARVTQTPRHKVTEMGQEVTMRCQPILGHNTVFWYRQTMMQGLELLAYFRNRAPLDDSGMPKDRFSAEMPDATLATLKIQPSEPRDSAVYFCASGLVRGGTGLMNTEAFFGQGTRLTVV.

The rearrangement uses TRBV12-3 or TRBV12-4 and TRBJ2-1; D is perhaps TRBD1 or TRBD2 (7 bases each). V was clipped by 11 bases and J by 5 bases, with 13 bases between them. This CDR3 has 12 amino acids. CDR3 region: CASQGGDNEQFF. For the CDR3, the DNA is TGTGCCTCCCAGGGGGGGGACAATGAGCAGTTCTTC.

This chain links TRBV6-2 or TRBV6-3 with TRBJ1-1, with D tentatively TRBD1 (5 bases). CDR1 is MNHEY and CDR2 is SVGEGT in the germline V gene. Trimming cost V 6 bases and J 5 bases, with 19 bases left between them. The length of the CDR3 is 15 residues. CDR3 nucleotide sequence: TGTGCCAGCAGCCTGAACCCGGGACTGGGTACTGAAGCTTTCTTT. Translated, it gives CASSLNPGLGTEAFF.

In its sample, this clone was seen once. The chain links TRBV9 to TRBJ1-6; D unclear. The CDR3 covers 14 residues. Germline CDR1 reads SGDLS; CDR2 reads YYNGEE. Trimming took 0 bases from V and 10 from J, leaving 11 bases between them. Here the CDR3 reads CASSVGGEGSPLHF. In DNA, the CDR3 is TGTGCCAGCAGCGTAGGTGGGGAGGGCTCACCCCTCCACTTT.

The V call is TRBV20-1, the J call TRBJ2-2, with D unresolved. The CDR3 is made up of 13 amino acids. CDR1 is DFQATT, CDR2 SNEGSKA, per germline (reference sequence). Trimming left V 3 bases short and J 4 bases short, with 9 bases between. The CDR3 is CSASQQPTGELFF. In DNA form, the CDR3 reads TGCAGTGCTAGTCAGCAGCCCACCGGGGAGCTGTTTTTT.

This clone was counted only a few times. This chain connects TRBV18 to TRBJ1-6, with D uncertain. There are 15 residues in the CDR3. CDR1 is KGHSH, CDR2 LQKENI, per germline. The V end was cut by 0 bases, the J end by 7 bases, with 10 bases between. As DNA, the CDR3 is TGTGCCAGCTCACCACCGGGCAGGAGCAATTCACCCCTCCACTTT. Protein product: CASSPPGRSNSPLHF.

CDR3 bases: TGTGCCAGCAGCTTCGCGGACAGGCTAAGTCTCTACGAGCAGTACTTC. Protein sequence: CASSFADRLSLYEQYF. The rearrangement links TRBV7-8 to TRBJ2-7; 7 positions match TRBD1. This CDR3 region has 16 residues. Germline CDR1 SGHVS, CDR2 FQNEAQ. The junction had 11 bases not matched to a gene; V was cut back by 3 bases and J by 3 bases. Full variable domain (remainder filled in from reference TRBV7-8 and TRBJ2-7): GAGVSQSPRYKVAKRGQDVALRCDPISGHVSLFWYQQALGQGPEFLTYFQNEAQLDKSGLPSDRFFAERPEGSVSTLKIQRTQQEDSAVYLCASSFADRLSLYEQYFGPGTRLTVT.

This rearrangement joins TRBV4-2 to TRBJ1-4, with D perhaps matching TRBD1 (5 bases). Germline assignment: CDR1 LGHNA and CDR2 YNFKEQ. Trimming removed 4 bases from V and 4 bases from J, with 13 bases in between. This CDR3 region has 15 residues. The CDR3 region is CASSRRQTLNEKLFF. CDR3 nucleotide sequence: TGTGCCAGCAGCCGTAGACAGACACTTAATGAAAAACTGTTTTTT.

V gene TRBV19 combines with J gene TRBJ1-1; D remains unclear. CDR3 length equals 11 residues. The V gene lost 7 bases and the J gene lost 3 bases, with 6 bases spanning the gap. Germline V gives CDR1 LNHDA, CDR2 SQIVND (reference sequence). CDR3 DNA sequence: TGTGCCAGTATAATCCACACTGAAGCTTTCTTT. This encodes CASIIHTEAFF.

As concerns this clone: A junction boundary mismatches the germline segment, possibly from a read error. The chain employs TRBV2 and TRBJ1-1; 11 positions match TRBD1. Germline CDR1 is SNHLY and CDR2 is FYNNEI. The CDR3 contains 16 residues. The CDR3, as DNA: TGTGCCAGCAGCGAAGGACAGGGGGCGTGGAACACTGAAGCTTTCTTT. Translated: CASSEGQGAWNTEAFF.

The genes are TRBV7-6 and TRBJ1-1; TRBD1 matches 11 bases. In germline, CDR1 is SGHVS, CDR2 FNYEAQ. With 5 bases clipped from V and 5 bases from J, the junction kept 7 bases outside the gene matches. The CDR3 covers 15 residues. CDR3 bases: TGTGCCAGCAGCAGTGGACAGGGGGCGCGGACTGAAGCTTTCTTT. This encodes CASSSGQGARTEAFF.

V is TRBV10-3 and J is TRBJ1-1; weak D call: TRBD1 (6 bases). The germline CDR1 and CDR2 sequences are ENHRY and SYGVKD. The CDR3 covers 13 residues. The V end was cut by 6 bases, the J end by 6 bases, with 14 bases between. Here the CDR3 reads CAISRGEMAEAFF. The CDR3 nucleotides are TGTGCCATCAGCAGGGGCGAGATGGCTGAAGCTTTCTTT.

The V call is TRBV12-5, the J call TRBJ1-1; D possibly corresponds to TRBD1 (6 bases). Germline V gene sequence: CDR1 LGHNT, CDR2 FRNRAP. The CDR3 runs to 18 residues. The V end lost 3 bases, the J end lost 1 base, and 21 bases lay between the germline ends. CDR3 region: CASGFFSEIQGRNTEAFF. The CDR3 bases are TGTGCTAGTGGTTTTTTTTCGGAGATACAGGGACGGAACACTGAAGCTTTCTTT. The whole variable domain, remainder taken from reference TRBV12-5 and TRBJ1-1, is DARVTQTPRHKVTEMGQEVTMRCQPILGHNTVFWYRQTMMQGLELLAYFRNRAPLDDSGMPKDRFSAEMPDATLATLKIQPSEPRDSAVYFCASGFFSEIQGRNTEAFFGQGTRLTVV.

The chain combines TRBV19 with TRBJ1-1; D not certain. The CDR3 runs 14 residues. CDR1 is LNHDA and CDR2 is SQIVND in the germline V gene (reference sequence). The V end lost 6 bases, the J end lost 0 bases, and 11 bases lay between the germline ends. The CDR3 here is CASRMTAMNTEAFF. The CDR3 DNA sequence: TGTGCCAGTAGGATGACTGCGATGAACACTGAAGCTTTCTTT.

The chain has TRBV5-1 and TRBJ2-7; 7 bases match TRBD1. The CDR3 is made up of 15 amino acids. V lost 0 bases to trimming and J lost 2 bases; unmatched junction nucleotides: 5. The germline V gene has CDR1 SGHRS and CDR2 YFSETQ. DNA of the CDR3: TGCGCCAGCAGCTTGGTCCAGAGGGGGCCCTACGAGCAGTACTTC. Translating gives CASSLVQRGPYEQYF.

V gene TRBV7-8 combines with J gene TRBJ1-2, with D unclear. The germline gives CDR1 SGHVS, CDR2 FQNEAQ. CDR3 size: 16 residues. V was shortened by 4 bases and J by 4 bases, with 19 bases between the two germline ends. Here the CDR3 reads CASSSDQSGSGYGYTF. CDR3 sequence (DNA): TGTGCCAGCAGCTCAGATCAGTCGGGGTCTGGCTATGGCTACACCTTC.

The count of this clone is one. This sequence joins TRBV2 and TRBJ1-1; weak D call: TRBD1 (5 bases). CDR1 is SNHLY and CDR2 is FYNNEI in the germline V gene. V dropped 3 bases and J dropped 4 bases, with 12 bases sitting between them. The length of the CDR3 is 14 residues. CDR3 protein: CASSEGGRGTEAFF. The CDR3 nucleotides read TGTGCCAGCAGTGAGGGTGGAAGGGGCACTGAAGCTTTCTTT.

CDR3 loop: CASSLKGLNQPQHF. The CDR3 bases are TGTGCCAGCAGCTTAAAGGGCCTCAATCAGCCCCAGCATTTT. The chain couples TRBV7-9 to TRBJ1-5; no clear D. The CDR3 runs 14 residues. Trimming left V 2 bases short and J 3 bases short, with 8 bases between. CDR1 and CDR2 (germline): SEHNR, FQNEAQ (reference sequence).